The rows below give T cell receptor beta chains drawn from one sample of a study of Tregs in tolerant kidney transplant recipients. Assay used: immunoSEQ multiplex PCR; TCRdb lists only in-frame clones, some missing. The sample holds approximately 99,000 clones; roughly 89% are singletons and the top ten take approximately 0.35%. This sample comprised CD4+ T cells from blood, obtained before the transplant. The receptors were sampled from a human donor who received a combined kidney and bone marrow transplant. Each CDR3 is given with its conserved first and last residue. D genes are given only for firm matches. Not all rows give a size; the values are once, few, many and, for expanded clones, a class.

>TRBD2|once|TRBV7-9|TRBJ2-1
CASSAGLAGGGNEQFF
TGTGCCAGCAGCGCGGGACTAGCGGGGGGAGGTAATGAGCAGTTCTTC
>NA|NA|TRBV6-1|TRBJ2-7
CASRQGSEQYF
TGTGCCAGCAGGCAGGGATCCGAGCAGTACTTC
>TRBD1|NA|TRBV7-8|TRBJ2-5
CASSSRTGQETQYF
TGTGCCAGCAGCTCCCGGACAGGACAAGAGACCCAGTACTTC
>NA|NA|TRBV4-1|TRBJ1-2
CASSHPPPEAYGYTF
TGCGCCAGCAGCCACCCCCCCCCAGAGGCATATGGCTACACCTTC
>TRBD1|NA|TRBV5-4|TRBJ2-2
CASRDGQVTNTGELFF
TGTGCCAGCAGGGACGGACAGGTGACGAACACCGGGGAGCTGTTTTTT
>NA|NA|TRBV27|TRBJ1-4
CASSAAGDGEKLFF
TGTGCCAGCAGCGCAGCGGGGGACGGTGAAAAACTGTTTTTT
>NA|NA|TRBV7-2|TRBJ2-3
CASSLGRAGTDTQYF
TGTGCCAGCAGCTTGGGCAGGGCGGGGACGGATACGCAGTATTTT
>TRBD1|NA|TRBV4-1|TRBJ1-1
CASSQDWGQGYTEAFF
TGCGCCAGCAGCCAAGATTGGGGACAGGGATACACTGAAGCTTTCTTT
>NA|NA|TRBV5-4|TRBJ1-2
CASSLVSVYGYTF
TGTGCCAGCAGCTTGGTTTCAGTCTATGGCTACACCTTC
>NA|NA|TRBV19|TRBJ1-1
CATLSGYSEAFF
TGTGCCACCCTTTCAGGGTACTCTGAAGCTTTCTTT
>NA|NA|TRBV9|TRBJ2-1
CASNEFGGSNEQFF
TGTGCCAGCAACGAATTTGGTGGGAGCAATGAGCAGTTCTTC
>NA|once|TRBV30|TRBJ1-2
CAWRGGTAVYGYTF
TGTGCCTGGAGGGGCGGGACCGCCGTCTATGGCTACACCTTC
>NA|NA|TRBV11-3|TRBJ2-7
CASSLSGSYEQYF
TGTGCCAGCAGCCTTAGCGGTTCCTACGAGCAGTACTTC
>NA|NA|TRBV28|TRBJ2-1
CASSLGTAGDEQFF
TGTGCCAGCAGTTTAGGAACGGCGGGTGATGAGCAGTTCTTC
>TRBD2|NA|TRBV7-9|TRBJ2-1
CASSLGLAAFDNEQFF
TGTGCCAGCAGCCTAGGACTAGCGGCCTTCGACAATGAGCAGTTCTTC
>NA|NA|TRBV4-1|TRBJ1-2
CASSQGGQGGSGYTF
TGCGCCAGCAGCCAAGGAGGGCAGGGAGGCTCTGGCTACACCTTC
>NA|NA|TRBV2|TRBJ2-3
CASSAVVWQRDTDTQYF
TGTGCCAGCAGTGCAGTTGTGTGGCAGAGGGACACAGATACGCAGTATTTT
>NA|NA|TRBV10-1|TRBJ2-1
CASSDYSGNVDEQFF
TGCGCCAGCAGTGATTATAGCGGTAACGTGGATGAGCAGTTCTTC
>TRBD1|NA|TRBV5-6|TRBJ2-5
CASSYERTGTETQYF
TGTGCCAGCAGCTACGAGAGGACAGGTACTGAGACCCAGTACTTC
>NA|NA|TRBV29-1|TRBJ2-2
CSVEYRGIGELFF
TGCAGCGTTGAATATCGGGGAATCGGGGAGCTGTTTTTT
>NA|NA|TRBV7-2|TRBJ1-6
CASSLESAGASPLHF
TGTGCCAGCAGCTTAGAGTCTGCTGGGGCCTCACCCCTCCACTTT
>NA|NA|TRBV7-9|TRBJ2-5
CASSLARRGMETQYF
TGTGCCAGCAGCTTAGCGCGACGAGGGATGGAGACCCAGTACTTC
>NA|NA|TRBV6-4|TRBJ2-3
CASSGGDTDTQYF
TGTGCCAGCAGTGGGGGAGACACAGATACGCAGTATTTT
>NA|NA|TRBV28|TRBJ2-1
CASSQTGPPPNEQFF
TGTGCCAGCAGTCAAACAGGGCCACCCCCCAATGAGCAGTTCTTC
>TRBD1|once|TRBV11-2|TRBJ2-3
CASSSGQTTDTQYF
TGTGCCAGCAGCTCGGGACAGACCACAGATACGCAGTATTTT
>NA|NA|TRBV5-1|TRBJ2-1
CASSSDLGHSSYNEQFF
TGCGCCAGCAGCTCCGACCTTGGACATTCCTCCTACAATGAGCAGTTCTTC
>NA|NA|TRBV21-1|TRBJ2-3
CASSKVPSGRTDTQYF
TGTGCCAGCAGCAAAGTACCTAGCGGGCGCACAGATACGCAGTATTTT
>TRBD2|NA|TRBV2|TRBJ2-1
CASSELGTASGSQDNEQFF
TGTGCCAGCAGTGAATTAGGAACGGCTAGCGGGAGTCAGGACAATGAGCAGTTCTTC
>TRBD2|NA|TRBV20-1|TRBJ2-7
CSAGTRYEQYF
TGCAGTGCTGGGACTAGATACGAGCAGTACTTC
>NA|NA|TRBV25-1|TRBJ2-3
CASSELTPGTQYF
TGTGCCAGCAGTGAACTAACCCCGGGTACGCAGTATTTT
>TRBD1|NA|TRBV28|TRBJ1-4
CASTGTAATNEKLFF
TGTGCCAGCACCGGGACAGCTGCAACTAATGAAAAACTGTTTTTT
>NA|few|TRBV10-1|TRBJ1-1
CASSEAGMHTEAFF
TGCGCCAGCAGTGAGGCGGGTATGCACACTGAAGCTTTCTTT
>TRBD2|NA|TRBV4-2|TRBJ2-5
CASSQGQGTSGQETQYF
TGTGCCAGCAGCCAAGGTCAAGGGACTAGCGGACAAGAGACCCAGTACTTC
>NA|NA|TRBV2|TRBJ2-3
CASSTDGSTDTQYF
TGTGCCAGCAGTACAGACGGAAGCACAGATACGCAGTATTTT
>NA|NA|TRBV18|TRBJ2-7
CASSRSGSPYEQYF
TGTGCCAGCTCACGCTCAGGATCCCCCTACGAGCAGTACTTC
>TRBD1|NA|TRBV19|TRBJ1-2
CASSIAGTASYGYTF
TGTGCCAGTAGTATTGCGGGGACAGCCTCCTATGGCTACACCTTC
>NA|NA|TRBV18|TRBJ2-1
CASSPQGWGHNEQFF
TGTGCCAGCTCACCCCAGGGTTGGGGGCACAATGAGCAGTTCTTC
>TRBD1|NA|TRBV5-1|TRBJ2-1
CASSHGQGGYNEQFF
TGCGCCAGCAGCCATGGACAGGGCGGGTACAATGAGCAGTTCTTC
>TRBD1|NA|TRBV28|TRBJ1-2
CASSLSDRVIRGYTF
TGTGCCAGCAGTTTATCGGACAGGGTTATCCGTGGCTACACCTTC
>NA|NA|TRBV19|TRBJ1-5
CASSIVPGTSNQPQHF
TGTGCCAGTAGTATAGTTCCAGGTACGAGCAATCAGCCCCAGCATTTT
>NA|NA|TRBV10-2|TRBJ1-2
CASSEVRVIGGYTF
TGCGCCAGCAGTGAGGTCAGGGTGATCGGAGGCTACACCTTC
>NA|NA|TRBV21-1|TRBJ2-7
CASSKGEGPLSRCWTSGSRSEQYF
TGTGCCAGCAGCAAAGGGGAAGGCCCGCTCTCTCGATGTTGGACTAGCGGGAGTAGATCCGAGCAGTACTTC
>NA|NA|TRBV5-6|TRBJ1-2
CASSLGGPRDPDSGYTF
TGTGCCAGCAGCTTGGGGGGGCCCAGGGACCCCGACAGTGGCTACACCTTC
>TRBD2|NA|TRBV6-5|TRBJ2-5
CASSYRGGAGEYF
TGTGCCAGCAGTTACCGGGGAGGGGCTGGGGAGTACTTC
>TRBD1|once|TRBV6-5|TRBJ1-2
CASSYSGDRTLYGYTF
TGTGCCAGCAGTTACTCTGGGGACAGAACGCTCTATGGCTACACCTTC
>NA|NA|TRBV5-6|TRBJ1-2
CASSLDSGVYGYTF
TGTGCCAGCAGCTTGGATTCCGGGGTCTATGGCTACACCTTC
>NA|NA|TRBV4-3|TRBJ1-2
CASSQGAVGQLYGYTF
TGCGCCAGCAGCCAAGGGGCAGTCGGTCAGCTCTATGGCTACACCTTC
>TRBD2|NA|TRBV5-4|TRBJ2-1
CASSLAGLAGYNEQFF
TGTGCCAGCAGCTTGGCCGGACTAGCGGGCTACAATGAGCAGTTCTTC
>NA|NA|TRBV5-6|TRBJ2-3
CASSLAGTDTQYF
TGTGCCAGCAGCCTTGCGGGCACAGATACGCAGTATTTT
>TRBD2|few|TRBV13|TRBJ2-7
CASSLGGWRGSSYEQYF
TGTGCCAGCAGCTTAGGGGGATGGCGGGGGAGCTCCTACGAGCAGTACTTC
>NA|NA|TRBV6-4|TRBJ1-1
CASSEGHGNTEAFF
TGTGCCAGCAGTGAAGGACACGGGAACACTGAAGCTTTCTTT
>TRBD2|NA|TRBV7-6|TRBJ2-7
CASSPLAGEGEQYF
TGTGCCAGCAGCCCGCTAGCGGGAGAGGGCGAGCAGTACTTC
>NA|NA|TRBV6-1|TRBJ2-5
CASIGDKTQYF
TGTGCCAGCATTGGGGACAAGACCCAGTACTTC
>TRBD1|NA|TRBV28|TRBJ1-2
CASSLDRGPDGYTF
TGTGCCAGCAGCCTGGACAGGGGGCCAGATGGCTACACCTTC
>NA|NA|TRBV18|TRBJ2-2
CASSPSQGGSGELFF
TGTGCCAGCTCACCCTCCCAGGGCGGCAGCGGGGAGCTGTTTTTT
>TRBD1|many|TRBV6-1|TRBJ1-2
CASSAGGGYGYTF
TGTGCCAGCAGTGCAGGGGGCGGGTATGGCTACACCTTC